This entry lists 18 T cell receptor beta chains sequenced from one sample in a study of T-cell reconstitution after alpha-beta-depleted transplantation in children. During its preparation, the TCRbeta library received unique molecular identifiers. TCRdb redid the calling of the PCR reads with MiXCR, one entry per CDR3 protein. The profile shows 610,000 or so distinct CDR3 sequences, about a quarter of them singletons. The sequenced sample was PBMCs, obtained before TCRalphabeta/CD19-depleted stem cell transplant. These receptors were obtained from a boy under two years old with Wiskott-Aldrich syndrome, due to receive a stem cell transplant.

This clonotype showed up just a few times. J is TRBJ2-2 and V is TRBV5-1, with 9 bases identical to TRBD2. The CDR3 is made up of 16 amino acids. J lost 3 bases, V lost 2 bases, and 5 bases had no gene match. Germline-derived CDR1 and CDR2 are SGHRS and YFSETQ. The CDR3 DNA reads TGCGCCAGCAGCTTACCTAGCGGGAAGTACACCGGGGAGCTGTTTTTT. Translated: CASSLPSGKYTGELFF.

This clonotype was recorded only once. This chain connects TRBV25-1 to TRBJ2-1; 12 positions agree with TRBD2. Losses at the gene ends were 9 bases for V and 4 bases for J; bases not matched to a gene: 4. CDR1 and CDR2 from the germline V gene are MGHDK and SYGVNS. CDR3 length equals 14 residues. In DNA, the CDR3 is TGTGCCAGTCTAGCGGGGGGGAGATACAATGAGCAGTTCTTC. This sequence encodes CASLAGGRYNEQFF.

This sequence joins TRBV12-3 or TRBV12-4 and TRBJ2-3; D uncertain. The V end was cut by 3 bases, the J end by 2 bases, with 12 bases between. The CDR3 covers 15 residues. The CDR3 nucleotides are TGTGCCAGCAGTTTGTTGGGCCCCCTCACAGATACGCAGTATTTT. This translates into CASSLLGPLTDTQYF.

This chain uses TRBV5-1 with TRBJ2-3, with 11 nucleotides matching TRBD2. The J segment lost 2 bases and the V segment lost 1 base, leaving 6 bases of the junction unmatched. This CDR3 comprises 17 residues. From germline, CDR1 is SGHRS and CDR2 YFSETQ. The CDR3 loop reads CASSLLGSGRATDTQYF. The CDR3, as DNA: TGCGCCAGCAGCTTGTTGGGTAGCGGGAGGGCCACAGATACGCAGTATTTT.

The table lists this clonotype with many counts. This chain connects TRBV5-7 to TRBJ2-7; 9 bases match TRBD1. TRBV5-7 is an ORF; its function is uncertain. The CDR3 runs to 17 residues. The junction had 12 bases not matched to a gene; V was cut back by 4 bases and J by 1 base. For the CDR3, the DNA is TGTGCCAGCAGCCCTGGTCTTGGGGACAGGGTGTCCTACGAGCAGTACTTC. As protein: CASSPGLGDRVSYEQYF.

This chain connects TRBV6-1 to TRBJ2-7; 8 positions agree with TRBD1. The CDR3 consists of 14 residues. J gave up 3 bases and V 11 bases, and 12 bases lay outside the gene matches. CDR1 and CDR2 (germline): MNHNS, SASEGT. This chain's CDR3 is CASGQGWGSYEQYF. The CDR3 DNA reads as TGTGCCTCAGGACAGGGCTGGGGAAGCTACGAGCAGTACTTC.

This chain links TRBV5-1 with TRBJ1-4; D uncertain. This CDR3 spans 11 amino acids. V was trimmed by 8 bases and J by 4 bases, leaving 6 bases between them. Germline CDR1 and CDR2: SGHRS and YFSETQ. Here the CDR3 DNA reads TGCGCCAGGAGTATTAATGAAAAACTGTTTTTT. The encoded protein is CARSINEKLFF. Combining the CDR3 with reference TRBV5-1 and TRBJ1-4 gives the whole variable domain KAGVTQTPRYLIKTRGQQVTLSCSPISGHRSVSWYQQTPGQGLQFLFEYFSETQRNKGNFPGRFSGRQFSNSRSEMNVSTLELGDSALYLCARSINEKLFFGSGTQLSVL.

The V call is TRBV20-1, the J call TRBJ2-7; 14 bases map to TRBD2. CDR1 and CDR2 (germline): DFQATT, SNEGSKA (reference sequence). This CDR3 is 19 amino acids long. Trimming cost V 1 base and J 0 bases; bases outside gene matches: 11. CDR3 sequence reads: CSARAGLAGEGVSSYEQYF. The CDR3, as DNA: TGCAGTGCTAGAGCGGGACTAGCGGGAGAGGGGGTAAGCTCCTACGAGCAGTACTTC.

In this sample, this clonotype turned up a few times. In nucleotides, the CDR3 is TGCGCCAGCAGCTTGGCCGGGGTCCCCAGAATACTCACCGGGGAGCTGTTTTTT. Translation gives CASSLAGVPRILTGELFF. The V call is TRBV5-1, the J call TRBJ2-2; a possible D gene is TRBD2 (5 bases). V shed 0 bases and J shed 4 bases, with 19 bases lying between them. The CDR3 is 18 residues long. Germline CDR1 reads SGHRS; CDR2 reads YFSETQ.

The CDR3 DNA sequence: TGTGCCTGGAGTGGCGCGGGACTAGCGGTTTACAATGAGCAGTTCTTC. This encodes CAWSGAGLAVYNEQFF. The chain uses TRBV30 and TRBJ2-1; 11 nucleotides agree with TRBD2. The CDR3 loop spans 16 amino acids. CDR1 is GTSNPN, CDR2 SVGIG, per germline (reference sequence). Unmatched junction bases numbered 6, after V lost 1 base and J lost 4 bases.

This clonotype appeared a single time. The rearrangement links TRBV6-1 to TRBJ1-2; 7 bases match TRBD1. Trimming cost V 5 bases and J 4 bases; bases outside gene matches: 1. Germline V gene sequence: CDR1 MNHNS, CDR2 SASEGT. This CDR3 contains 12 residues. The CDR3 region has the DNA TGTGCCAGCAGTACAGGGGCCTATGGCTACACCTTC. It is translated as CASSTGAYGYTF.

This chain joins TRBV27 and TRBJ2-3, with 7 bases that match TRBD2. CDR1 is MNHEY, CDR2 SMNVEV, per germline (reference sequence). This CDR3 is built from 16 residues. V was pared by 3 bases and J by 4 bases, with 10 bases of the junction left unmatched. The DNA of the CDR3 is TGTGCCAGCAGTTTTACGGGGCGGGAGTTCGCAGATACGCAGTATTTT. Its protein product is CASSFTGREFADTQYF.

This clonotype was detected only a few times. The V and J genes are TRBV27 and TRBJ1-2; D may be TRBD1 (6 bases). Trimming stripped 5 bases from V and 8 bases from J, with 21 bases between. The CDR3 covers 15 residues. CDR1 is MNHEY and CDR2 is SMNVEV in the germline V gene (reference sequence). The CDR3 here is CASSPTTTGLRGYTF. The CDR3 DNA follows: TGTGCCAGCAGTCCGACCACCACAGGGTTAAGGGGCTACACCTTC.

The chain recombines TRBV5-1 with TRBJ2-7; D gene uncertain. CDR3 length: 14 residues. CDR1 is SGHRS, CDR2 YFSETQ, per germline. V shed 1 base and J shed 6 bases, with 14 bases lying between them. The CDR3 here is CASSLWEYYGEQYF. The CDR3 nucleotides read TGCGCCAGCAGCTTGTGGGAATATTACGGCGAGCAGTACTTC.

In this sample, this clonotype turned up a few times. The chain links TRBV6-2 or TRBV6-3 to TRBJ2-2, with 11 bases identical to TRBD2. The CDR3 is 21 amino acids. V trimming: 2 bases; J trimming: 1 base; junction bases outside the gene matches: 15. CDR1 and CDR2 (germline): MNHEY, SVGEGT. The CDR3 sequence is CASSYTLIPLAGGRNTGELFF. CDR3 bases: TGTGCCAGCAGTTACACCCTAATTCCCCTAGCGGGAGGACGGAACACCGGGGAGCTGTTTTTT.

This clonotype was seen ten or more times. This sequence joins TRBV5-1 and TRBJ2-1, with 12 bases fitting TRBD2. The germline V gene has CDR1 SGHRS and CDR2 YFSETQ. The CDR3 extends over 15 amino acids. The V gene end was trimmed by 4 bases and the J gene end by 5 bases; junction bases not matched to a gene: 4. DNA of the CDR3: TGCGCCAGCAGCCCTCGACTAGCGGGGGACAATGAGCAGTTCTTC. Translating gives CASSPRLAGDNEQFF.

This clonotype was seen a few times. CDR3 sequence (DNA): TGCAGTGCTAGAGGGACAGGGGGTGACATTCAGTACTTC. Translated: CSARGTGGDIQYF. The V call is TRBV20-1, the J call TRBJ2-4, with 10 bases lining up with TRBD1. This CDR3 region has 13 residues. Germline CDR1 and CDR2: DFQATT and SNEGSKA (reference sequence). V trimming: 1 base; J trimming: 8 bases; junction bases outside the gene matches: 2.

The chain couples TRBV5-1 to TRBJ2-3; 8 bases map to TRBD2. The CDR3 is 15 residues long. Unmatched junction bases numbered 4, after V lost 2 bases and J lost 2 bases. CDR1 is SGHRS, CDR2 YFSETQ, per germline. Here the CDR3 reads CASSFTSGYTDTQYF. The CDR3 DNA sequence: TGCGCCAGCAGCTTTACTAGCGGATACACAGATACGCAGTATTTT.